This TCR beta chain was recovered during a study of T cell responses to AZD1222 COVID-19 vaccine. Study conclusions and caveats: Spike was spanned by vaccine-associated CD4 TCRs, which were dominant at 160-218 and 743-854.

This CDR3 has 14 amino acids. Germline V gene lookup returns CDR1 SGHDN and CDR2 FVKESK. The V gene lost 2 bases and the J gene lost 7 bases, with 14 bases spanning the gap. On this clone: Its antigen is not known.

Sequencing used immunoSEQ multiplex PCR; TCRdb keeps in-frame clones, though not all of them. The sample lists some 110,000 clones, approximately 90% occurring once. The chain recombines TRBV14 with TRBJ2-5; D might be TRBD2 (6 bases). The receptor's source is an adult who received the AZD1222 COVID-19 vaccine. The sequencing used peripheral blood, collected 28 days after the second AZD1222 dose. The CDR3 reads CASSQIGLATTQYF. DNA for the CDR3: TGTGCCAGCAGCCAAATCGGCCTAGCGACGACCCAGTACTTC. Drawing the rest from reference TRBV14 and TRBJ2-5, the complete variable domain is EAGVTQFPSHSVIEKGQTVTLRCDPISGHDNLYWYRRVMGKEIKFLLHFVKESKQDESGMPNNRFLAERTGGTYSTLKVQPAELEDSGVYFCASSQIGLATTQYFGPGTRLLVL.